This TCR beta chain was captured in a study of blood T cell repertoires in COVID-19. The table came from immunoSEQ multiplex PCR; TCRdb's copy has only in-frame clones and leaves some out. The data show some 330,000 clones, about 90% seen once. Germline CDR1 reads LNHDA; CDR2 reads SQIVND (reference sequence). The CDR3 is 19 amino acids. V gave up 0 bases and J gave up 1 base; unmatched junction bases: 10. This clonotype originated in a man aged 25 to 45 who had recovered from COVID-19. The V and J genes are TRBV19 and TRBJ1-1, with 11 bases aligning to TRBD1. Input material: PBMCs or T cells enriched from blood (not recorded which). CDR3 sequence (DNA): TGTGCCAGTAGTATAGAGGCAGGACAGGGGGCTCCCTGGAACACTGAAGCTTTCTTT. This encodes CASSIEAGQGAPWNTEAFF.